This section outlines one TCR beta chain sequence together with its context. How the authors handled the data: It was from reference gene primer amplification that nucleated cell counts were estimated. The data were produced by immunoSEQ multiplex PCR, yet TCRdb's version contains in-frame clones alone and is incomplete. That table gives V, J and clone size, and the DNA gave D and trimming. The data hold around 65,000 clones, with about 90% observed a single time. The germline gives CDR1 SGDLS, CDR2 YYNGEE. V was trimmed by 2 bases and J by 5 bases, leaving 11 bases between them. This CDR3 comprises 13 residues. This sample is drawn from a study of blood T cell repertoires in COVID-19. In the study overall: The United States, Italy and Spain provided the acute and convalescent COVID-19 samples. The analysed material was cDNA or gDNA that came from T cells, B-cell-depleted T cells, or PBMCs.

The genes are TRBV9 and TRBJ2-7, with D unclear. The receptor was derived from a human donor in a cohort sampled during active COVID-19. The sequenced sample consisted of peripheral blood. CDR3 sequence: CASSVGVADEQYF. In DNA, the CDR3 is TGTGCCAGCAGCGTCGGCGTTGCGGACGAGCAGTACTTC.